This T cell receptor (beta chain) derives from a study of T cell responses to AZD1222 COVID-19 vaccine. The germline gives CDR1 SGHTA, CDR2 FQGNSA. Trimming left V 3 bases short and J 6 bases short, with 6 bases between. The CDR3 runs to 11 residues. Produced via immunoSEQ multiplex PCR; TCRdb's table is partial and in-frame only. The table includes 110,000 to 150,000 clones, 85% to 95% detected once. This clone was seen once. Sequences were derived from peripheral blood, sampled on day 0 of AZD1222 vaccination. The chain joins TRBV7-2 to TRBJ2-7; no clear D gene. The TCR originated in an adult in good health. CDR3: CASSLRGEQYF. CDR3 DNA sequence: TGTGCCAGCAGCTTGAGAGGCGAGCAGTACTTC.